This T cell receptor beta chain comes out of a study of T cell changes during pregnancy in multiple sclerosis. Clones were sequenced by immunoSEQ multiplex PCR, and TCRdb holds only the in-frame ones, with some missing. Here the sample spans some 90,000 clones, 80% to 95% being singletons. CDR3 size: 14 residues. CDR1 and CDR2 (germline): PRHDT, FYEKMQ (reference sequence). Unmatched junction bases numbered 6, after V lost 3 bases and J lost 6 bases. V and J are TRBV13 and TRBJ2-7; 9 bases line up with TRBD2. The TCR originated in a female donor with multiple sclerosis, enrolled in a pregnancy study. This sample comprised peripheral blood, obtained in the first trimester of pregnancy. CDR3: CASSLAGGLGEQYF. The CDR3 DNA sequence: TGTGCCAGCAGCTTGGCGGGAGGGCTCGGCGAGCAGTACTTC.